This record concerns one T cell receptor (beta chain) sequence. Its antigen is still unknown. The CDR3 runs 15 residues from the cysteine to the phenylalanine. The kept DNA is CDR3 alone, 45 bases in frame from the first base. The data are from a study of T cell responses to AZD1222 COVID-19 vaccine (dated by TCRdb to the early 2020s). With respect to the entire study: A total of approximately 250 trial participants underwent TCR sequencing, of whom about 200 had received two doses of AZD1222 and around 26 had received two doses of the MenACWY control vaccine. Trial participants were enrolled by age into subgroups of 18-55, 56-69 and 70-plus years, and around 150, 28 and 57 TCR-sequenced participants, respectively, were included in these subgroups. Overall study results and their limits: Reportedly, almost half of the unique spike-specific TCRs recognized epitopes lying outside the regions that are mutated in the B.1.351 and B.1.1.7 variants. Conclusions about previously exposed vaccinees are limited because only six or seven AZD1222 recipients were SARS-CoV-2 seropositive at baseline. The 56-69-year group was small, and its depth increase did not reach significance, likely because of low power. A significant rise in spike-specific TCR breadth and depth was observed after two AZD1222 doses relative to day 0 and relative to MenACWY recipients. Vaccine-associated CD4 TCRs spanned the whole spike protein, with dominant responses in regions 160-218 and 743-854. Most participants were white British and females outnumbered males, and the authors suggested that clonal diversity may have been underestimated. Because no day 14 peak-response samples were available, the repertoires could be characterized only after the peak T cell response.

According to the study, the label for this sample's time point signals: baseline before first vaccination. The vaccinee samples were drawn from two UK trials, COV001 and COV002, one of which was a single-blind randomized controlled phase 2/3 trial testing AZD1222 (ChAdOx1 nCoV-19) in healthy adults. Trial participant PBMC samples were collected at day 0 and day 28 after the second dose for TCRbeta chain sequencing. The CDR3 regions of human TCRbeta chains were subjected to immunosequencing. As for the original processing: Repertoire TCRs were checked for matches against a reference library of SARS-CoV-2-specific TCRs that had been generated using the MIRA antigen-specificity platform. Breadth was defined as the fraction of unique TCRs that were SARS-CoV-2-associated, and depth was defined as the fraction of total T cells that were SARS-CoV-2-associated. Using the MIRA data, every spike-specific TCR was mapped to the spike region that the TCR reacted to and assigned to either a CD4 or a CD8 class. Log10-transformed breadth and depth values were compared by one-way ANOVA with Sidak's multiple comparisons tests. The table comes from immuneACCESS by way of TCRdb, which keeps in-frame sequences with V and J called. Part of the clones is missing from these tables; in studies checked, under half for an unresolved V gene and the rest for unknown reasons. The DNA gave D and trimming, while V, J and clone size come from that table. This sample's table has entries for over 120,000 clones. The ten largest clonotypes hold roughly 2% of the sample.

The receptor was isolated from an adult in good health. The V gene is TRBV21-1 and the J gene is TRBJ1-6. TRBV21-1 is listed as a pseudogene. The sequenced sample was peripheral blood. The CDR3 sequence is CASSKARRQNSPLHF. DNA sequence: TGTGCCAGCAGCAAAGCGCGCCGGCAAAATTCACCCCTCCACTTT.